This T cell receptor beta chain was identified during a study of T cells in Graves' hyperthyroidism and ophthalmopathy. Amplified TCR beta CDR3 regions derived from RNA transcripts. HTBI primers were used for first-round RT-PCR of the TCR CDR3. MiXCR was run by TCRdb on the multiplex PCR reads, yielding one entry per CDR3 protein. The sample has fewer than 450,000 distinct CDR3 sequences; 15% to 20% are singletons. Whole-study results and caveats: Most thyroid-expanded clonotypes above 0.001 were also found in blood.

Patients with ophthalmopathy all had a Clinical Activity Score of at least 3, a NOSPECS grade of at least 4 and duration under 3 months. Isolation of PBMCs was performed on around 10 ml fresh peripheral blood. Note on this clonotype: Its antigen is unknown. The final CDR3 position lacks the conserved phenylalanine or tryptophan, pointing to a likely read error.

V gave up 6 bases and J gave up 3 bases; unmatched junction bases: 5. The CDR3 is 14 amino acids. Germline CDR1 is SGHVS and CDR2 is FQNEAQ. Sequenced input: blood. This receptor was obtained from a man between 18 and 29 years old with Graves' ophthalmopathy. The chain couples TRBV7-8 to TRBJ2-7; 10 bases map to TRBD1. The CDR3 loop reads CASRTGTGVYEQYL. In DNA, the CDR3 is TGTGCCAGCAGAACCGGGACAGGGGTCTACGAGCAGTACCTC.